This T cell receptor (beta chain) is drawn from a study of T cells in Graves' hyperthyroidism and ophthalmopathy. Overall study results and limits: The model made its ophthalmopathy prediction, and onset followed a median around six months later.

RNA transcripts gave rise to amplified TCR beta CDR3 regions. Carried out on the TCR CDR3, a first-round RT-PCR used the HTBI primer set. TCRdb re-called the multiplex PCR reads with MiXCR, one entry per CDR3 protein. This table holds hundreds of thousands of distinct CDR3 sequences, about 20% found once. Comment on this clonotype: Its antigen is still unknown.

Among ophthalmopathy patients, the Clinical Activity Score reached at least 3, the NOSPECS grade reached at least 4, and duration remained under 3 months. Diagnoses rested on clinical symptoms, serum thyroxine and TRAb, thyroid ultrasound and orbital computed tomography. It was 10 ml of fresh peripheral blood that supplied the PBMCs. The CDR3 length is 13 residues. The V segment lost 11 bases and the J segment 0 bases; nucleotides outside the gene matches: 4. The germline V gene has CDR1 LNHDA and CDR2 SQIVND (reference sequence). The origin of this receptor is a man younger than 40 with Graves' ophthalmopathy. Sequences were obtained from blood. V and J are TRBV19 and TRBJ2-7, with 10 bases matching TRBD2. The DNA of the CDR3 is TGTGCCGCCGCTAGCGGGAGCTCCTACGAGCAGTACTTC. It specifies CAAASGSSYEQYF. Looking up the rest from reference TRBV19 and TRBJ2-7 gives the full variable domain: DGGITQSPKYLFRKEGQNVTLSCEQNLNHDAMYWYRQDPGQGLRLIYYSQIVNDFQKGDIAEGYSVSREKKESFPLTVTSAQKNPTAFYLCAAASGSSYEQYFGPGTRLTVT.